This T cell receptor (beta chain) was found in a study of shared clonotypes between healthy human individuals (dated by TCRdb to the early 2020s). Notes on the research overall: The cohort comprised a couple of women and a few men aged 18 to 49 years. To estimate repertoire size and how much clonotype sharing occurs between individuals, the study deeply sequenced the blood TCR repertoires of about 5 healthy adults. Libraries were prepared and TCR repertoires were sequenced by different laboratories using diverse techniques, in order to increase sequencing depth and limit assay-specific biases. Between about 0.8 and 9 billion PBMCs per donor were obtained by leukapheresis. Per donor, three plates each were used for CD4 naive and CD4 memory, two for CD8 naive, and one for CD8 memory. Broader findings and caveats from the paper: Sampling was restricted to blood, and TCR repertoires in tissues likely differ from the TCR repertoires found in blood. Higher generation probabilities were observed for clonotypes shared by all four sorted-subset donors than for non-shared clonotypes. The small number of donors limited the genetic and exposure-history diversity represented. Based on pairwise subsampling, the degree of clonotype sharing among donors was expected to be affected by sequencing depth. Larger estimated clonotype richness was generally found for naive subsets than for memory subsets. About 4.5% of naive CD4, 3.5% of naive CD8, about 2.5% of memory CD4, and 0.4% of memory CD8 clonotypes were shared across several donors. Incomplete sequencing was indicated by rarefaction of sorted-subset datasets, despite the large sequencing depth.

From the germline V gene, CDR1 is MNHEY and CDR2 is SVGAGI. Clipping removes 2 bases from V and 10 bases from J, with 1 as the unmatched junction base count. Counted from cysteine to phenylalanine, this CDR3 has 12 amino acids. Kept here is only the CDR3 DNA, which spans 36 bases and is read in frame from base 1. Using the deep immunoSEQ assay, TCR CDR3 regions were amplified from genomic DNA by multiplex PCR. For each cell subset, the extracted genomic DNA was distributed evenly across all wells of several immunoSEQ 96-well plates, and each plate served as one replicate. For sorted subsets, about 200 ng genomic DNA, equal to some 28,000 T cell genomes, was loaded into each replicate PCR. The purified libraries were quantified using a Qubit 3.0 fluorometer, sized with a Bioanalyzer 2100, and then quantified again using the KAPA Library Quantification kit. Every immunoSEQ 96-well plate was sequenced on a dedicated single-read 150-cycle Illumina NextSeq 550 flow cell. The original pipeline was this. The immunoSEQ output contained only junctional sequences without quality scores, so filtering could not match that applied to full-length reads. To assign V/J genes and CDR3, sequences were annotated against IMGT germline references using PyIR, a Python wrapper for IgBLAST v1.9. Reads were removed for weak V/J assignments (E-value above 1e-6), missing CDR3, stop codons, out-of-frame junctions, or ambiguous translated residues. V3J clonotypes were defined as sequences sharing the same inferred V gene, J gene, and CDR3 amino acid sequence. Percentage overlap between repertoires was calculated by dividing the number of shared unique clonotypes by the size of the smaller repertoire. Richness of each repertoire was evaluated using RTK rarefaction, the Chao1 estimator, and Recon v2.1 estimates of unobserved clonotypes. Generation probabilities for all TCRbeta clonotypes obtained by the gDNA method from a few donors were computed using OLGA. TCRdb's version of the immuneACCESS table is confined to in-frame rearrangements and falls short of the full clone set. An unresolved V gene accounts for under half of the shortfall where checked; the remainder is of unknown origin. That table is the source of V, J and clone size, and D and trimming were worked out from the DNA. Counted in this sample were around 2.3 million clones; more than 90% of them appeared once. 0.13% of the sample lies in the top ten.

In regard to this clone: Its antigen is still unknown. No quality values exist for individual bases; no much larger clone is one base distant.

Healthy HIV-negative adults with no recently reported acute infections or vaccinations were included as donors. Only Caucasian adults living in Nashville, Tennessee, USA were represented among the donors. Magnetic negative selection was used to enrich CD4+ T cells, after which naive cells were positively selected on CD45RA and the negative fraction became the memory subset. Blood was obtained by leukapheresis, after which PBMCs were separated by Ficoll-Histopaque density gradient centrifugation and cryopreserved in liquid nitrogen vapor phase. Purity and quantity of every magnetically sorted T cell population were checked by analytical flow cytometry. Genomic DNA was isolated from every sorted fraction and measured by UV absorbance on a Nanodrop 2000c.

This TCR came from a man younger than 35 in good health. The V and J segments used are TRBV6-5 and TRBJ2-5, with TRBD2 matching 10 junction bases. Sequenced sample: naive CD4+ T cells sorted from blood. The sample's cell subset or site label, decoded: CD45RA+ positively selected. CDR3 sequence: CASSYTSGNQYF. The bases are TGTGCCAGCAGTTACACTAGCGGGAACCAGTACTTC.